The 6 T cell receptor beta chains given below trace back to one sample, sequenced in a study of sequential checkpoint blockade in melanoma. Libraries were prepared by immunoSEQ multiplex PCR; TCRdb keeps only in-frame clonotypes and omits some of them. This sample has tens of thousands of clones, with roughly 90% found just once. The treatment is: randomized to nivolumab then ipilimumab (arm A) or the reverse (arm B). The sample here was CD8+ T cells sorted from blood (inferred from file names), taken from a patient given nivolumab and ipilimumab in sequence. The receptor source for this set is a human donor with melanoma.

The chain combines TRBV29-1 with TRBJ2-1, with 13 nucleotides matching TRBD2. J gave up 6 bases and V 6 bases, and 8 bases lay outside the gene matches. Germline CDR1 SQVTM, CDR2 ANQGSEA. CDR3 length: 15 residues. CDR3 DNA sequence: TGCAGCGTGGGGGCCGGGACTAGCGGGGCCAATGAGCAGTTCTTC. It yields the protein CSVGAGTSGANEQFF.

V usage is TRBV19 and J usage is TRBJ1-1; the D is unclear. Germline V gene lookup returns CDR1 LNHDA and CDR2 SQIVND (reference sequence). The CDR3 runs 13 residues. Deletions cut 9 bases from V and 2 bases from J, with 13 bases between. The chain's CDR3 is CASVPTINTEAFF. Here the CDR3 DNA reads TGTGCCAGCGTTCCTACGATCAACACTGAAGCTTTCTTT.

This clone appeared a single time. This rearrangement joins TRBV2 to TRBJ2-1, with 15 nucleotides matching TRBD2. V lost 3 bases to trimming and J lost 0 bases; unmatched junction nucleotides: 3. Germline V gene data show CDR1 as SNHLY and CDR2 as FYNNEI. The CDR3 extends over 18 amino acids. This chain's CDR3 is CASSERTSGRGSYNEQFF. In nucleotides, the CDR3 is TGTGCCAGCAGTGAGAGGACTAGCGGGAGGGGCTCCTACAATGAGCAGTTCTTC.

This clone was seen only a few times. CDR3 in amino acids: CASSPGGQWYTEAFF. The CDR3 DNA is TGTGCCAGTAGTCCAGGGGGACAGTGGTACACTGAAGCTTTCTTT. The chain recombines TRBV19 with TRBJ1-1; 7 nucleotides align to TRBD1. This CDR3 comprises 15 residues. CDR1 and CDR2 from the germline V gene are LNHDA and SQIVND (reference sequence). V dropped 5 bases and J dropped 3; count of bases not matched to a gene: 9.

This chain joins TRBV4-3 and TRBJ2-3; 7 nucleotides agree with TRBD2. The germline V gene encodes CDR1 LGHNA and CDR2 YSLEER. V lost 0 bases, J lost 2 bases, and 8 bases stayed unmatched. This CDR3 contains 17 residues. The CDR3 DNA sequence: TGCGCCAGCAGCCAAGATAGGGGACTACGAAACACAGATACGCAGTATTTT. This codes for CASSQDRGLRNTDTQYF.

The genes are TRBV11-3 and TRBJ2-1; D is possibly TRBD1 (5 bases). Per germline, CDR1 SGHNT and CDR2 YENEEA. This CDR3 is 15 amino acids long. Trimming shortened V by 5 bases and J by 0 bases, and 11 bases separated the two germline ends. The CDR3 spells CASSHRDSSYNEQFF. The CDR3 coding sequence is TGTGCCAGCAGCCATCGCGACAGCTCCTACAATGAGCAGTTCTTC.